This T cell receptor beta chain was recovered during a study of CD4 T cell repertoires and nickel (dated by TCRdb to the early 2020s). Receptor libraries were prepared by RT-PCR. The data were produced on an Illumina MiSeq. TCRdb reprocessing: public reads trimmed at Q25 with fastp, clones called with MiXCR, in-frame beta chains kept. Each record represents a unique CDR3 protein, reported with the most common genes and DNA among its rows. For this sample there are 200 to 250 distinct CDR3 sequences; around 50% appear just once. The leading ten clones occupy over 60% of the sample. For this clonotype: Its antigen is currently not known. Within one base of it there is no much larger clone, and no base qualities were kept.

Spanning cysteine to phenylalanine, the CDR3 consists of 14 amino acids. Solely the CDR3 DNA is kept, with 42 bases framed from the first base. In the germline V gene, CDR1 corresponds to SGHRS and CDR2 to YFSETQ. The junction carries 15 bases between V and J, which are trimmed by 5 bases and 3 bases respectively. This TCR was sampled from a human donor in a nickel allergy study, with or without nickel allergy (not recorded which). It is not recorded whether this sample comes from one donor or several. Sequenced sample: CD4+ T cells from blood, not recorded whether cultured. The rearranged chain carries TRBV5-1 and TRBJ2-7; the D gene could be TRBD1 or TRBD2, each one agreeing over 5 bases. The nucleotide sequence reads TGCGCCAGCAGTAGGGGAGACAGAAGCTACGAGCAGTACTTC. Translated, it reads CASSRGDRSYEQYF.